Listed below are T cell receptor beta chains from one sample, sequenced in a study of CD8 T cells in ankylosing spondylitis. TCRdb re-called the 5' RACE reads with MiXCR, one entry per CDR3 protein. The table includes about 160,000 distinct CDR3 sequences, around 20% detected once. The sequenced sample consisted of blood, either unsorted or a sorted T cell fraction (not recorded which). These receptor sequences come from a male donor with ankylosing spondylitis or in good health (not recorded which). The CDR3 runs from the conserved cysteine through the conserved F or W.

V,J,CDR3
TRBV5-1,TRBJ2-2,CASSLLMGLNTGELFF
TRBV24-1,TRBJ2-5,CATSRRFQETQYF
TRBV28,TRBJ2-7,CASSLLGFLYEQYF
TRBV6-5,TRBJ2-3,CASSYSRREGYTDTQYF
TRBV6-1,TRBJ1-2,CASGPGQGFGYTF
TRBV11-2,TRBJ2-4,CASSPLPPGPSKNIQYF
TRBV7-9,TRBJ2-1,CASSVLANYNEQFF
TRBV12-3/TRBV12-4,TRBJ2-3,CASRSLAGTDTQYF
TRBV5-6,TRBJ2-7,CASSLTREQYF
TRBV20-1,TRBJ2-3,CSSRNRGGTDTQYF
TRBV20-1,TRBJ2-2,CSAPLRDRTTGELFF
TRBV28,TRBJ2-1,CTSSLRYNEQFF
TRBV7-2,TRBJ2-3,CASSPPGLANTDTQYF
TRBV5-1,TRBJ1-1,CASSRDTISRGGTEAFF
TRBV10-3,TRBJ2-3,CAISERGAEYTDTQYF
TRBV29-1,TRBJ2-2,CSVEEELTGELFF
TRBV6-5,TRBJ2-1,CASSLRQGGASGRPSYNEQFF
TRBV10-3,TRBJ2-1,CAIGDPLNEQFF
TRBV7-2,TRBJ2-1,CASGTQSSYNEQFF
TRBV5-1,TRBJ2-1,CASSFIYEQFF
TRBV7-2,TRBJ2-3,CASSSPSTDTQYF
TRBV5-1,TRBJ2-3,CASSLARLASPDTQYF
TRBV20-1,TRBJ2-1,CSARGLAYNEQFF
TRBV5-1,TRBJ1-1,CASSEGQPNTEAFF
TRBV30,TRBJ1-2,CAWSRDRPYGYTF
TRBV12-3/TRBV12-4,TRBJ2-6,CASSRTGAGANVLTF
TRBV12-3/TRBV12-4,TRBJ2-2,CASSRGGLAGAGELFF
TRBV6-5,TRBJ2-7,CASSYGGPTTNEQYF
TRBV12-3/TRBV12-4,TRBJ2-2,CASSPGVAANTGELFF
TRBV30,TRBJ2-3,CAWSPGTNRFTDTQYF
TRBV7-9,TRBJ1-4,CASSLVSGNEKLFF
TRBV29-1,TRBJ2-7,CSVEVRVARYEQYF
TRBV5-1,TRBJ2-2,CASSRDSLNTGELFF
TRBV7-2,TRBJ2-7,CASSFSPIGTYEQYF
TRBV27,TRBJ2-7,CASSLSGRTVIDEQYF
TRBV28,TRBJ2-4,CASSPHSTGKQNIQYF
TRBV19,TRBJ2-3,CASTGLAASTDTQYF
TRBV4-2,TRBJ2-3,CASSQRGGSIDTQYF
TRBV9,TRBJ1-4,CASSSGALDEKLFF